Shown below are 28 T cell receptor beta chains from a single sample sequenced in a study of human T cells and chemical hapten exposure. Treatment described: therapeutic diphenylcyclopropenone sensitization with weekly scalp DPC. Library construction involved attaching unique molecular identifiers to individual cDNA molecules, which allowed quantitative, reproducible TCR counting. TCRdb itself ran the reads through MiXCR, one entry per CDR3 protein. The data show several thousand distinct CDR3 sequences, with more than 45% seen just once and roughly 3% held by the top ten. The sample was whole blood, taken before DPC sensitization or 2, 6, or about 24 weeks after (not recorded which). These receptors all stem from an adult with alopecia areata. Some clones in this sample may be carry-over from other donors' samples. This table probably holds off-target reads from a library built for another chain.

V gene TRBV2 combines with J gene TRBJ2-1, with D unclear. CDR3 length equals 11 residues. The V gene's germline CDR1 is SNHLY and CDR2 FYNNEI. Trimming took off 7 bases at V and 7 bases at J, with 8 bases between the two ends. The CDR3 sequence is CASKTLNEQFF. The CDR3 DNA reads as TGTGCCAGCAAGACATTGAATGAGCAGTTCTTC.

V and J are TRBV7-2 and TRBJ2-7; D gene ambiguous. In germline, CDR1 is SGHTA, CDR2 FQGNSA. V shed 4 bases and J shed 3 bases, with 7 bases lying between them. The CDR3 covers 12 residues. The CDR3 sequence: CASSSLVYEQYF. The CDR3 nucleotides read TGTGCCAGCAGCTCCTTGGTCTACGAGCAGTACTTC.

This clonotype came up a few times. V is TRBV5-6 and J is TRBJ2-7; 7 bases are shared with TRBD1. Germline CDR1 and CDR2: SGHDT and YYEEEE. The CDR3 consists of 15 residues. Trimming at V came to 0 bases and at J to 2 bases, leaving 5 bases not matched to a gene. The CDR3 sequence is CASSLEKDRTYEQYF. The CDR3 region has the DNA TGTGCCAGCAGCTTGGAAAAGGACAGGACCTACGAGCAGTACTTC.

The chain carries TRBV7-8 and TRBJ2-5; the match to TRBD2 covers 12 bases. CDR3 length: 15 residues. Germline-derived CDR1 and CDR2 are SGHVS and FQNEAQ. The J segment lost 2 bases and the V segment lost 3 bases, leaving 1 base of the junction unmatched. CDR3 in DNA: TGTGCCAGCAGCTTGACTAGCGGGAGACAAGAGACCCAGTACTTC. Encoded protein: CASSLTSGRQETQYF.

J is TRBJ2-5 and V is TRBV6-5; D unresolved. Germline V CDR1 and CDR2: MNHEY, SVGAGI. The CDR3 is 11 amino acids. V was cut by 2 bases and J by 2 bases, with 0 bases left in between. Here the CDR3 DNA reads TGTGCCAGCAGTTACCAAGAGACCCAGTACTTC. Translated, it gives CASSYQETQYF.

In its sample, this clonotype was seen once. The chain uses TRBV20-1 and TRBJ1-1, with D tentatively TRBD1 (5 bases). Germline V gives CDR1 DFQATT, CDR2 SNEGSKA (reference sequence). V was clipped by 6 bases and J by 6 bases, with 20 bases between them. CDR3 size: 14 residues. CDR3 in amino acids: CSAPPGGRSAEAFF. CDR3 in DNA: TGCAGTGCCCCGCCCGGGGGTCGTAGCGCTGAAGCTTTCTTT.

This chain links TRBV3-1 with TRBJ2-4; no clear D gene. From germline, CDR1 is LGHDT and CDR2 YNNKEL (reference sequence). V was cut by 3 bases and J by 1 base, with 4 bases left in between. CDR3 length equals 13 residues. CDR3 DNA sequence: TGTGCCAGCAGCCAGGGGGCCAAAAACATTCAGTACTTC. This gives the protein CASSQGAKNIQYF.

Written as DNA, the CDR3 is TGTGCCAGTAGTATCGGACAGGGCACAGATACGCAGTATTTT. It encodes CASSIGQGTDTQYF. J is TRBJ2-3 and V is TRBV19; 7 nucleotides match TRBD1. V shed 3 bases and J 1 base; nucleotides not matched to a gene: 1. CDR3 length: 14 amino acids. Germline CDR1 and CDR2: LNHDA and SQIVND (reference sequence).

The rearrangement joins TRBV18 to TRBJ2-5; tentatively, D is TRBD1 (6 bases). The V end was cut by 9 bases, the J end by 2 bases, with 13 bases between. CDR3 size: 13 residues. Germline V gene data show CDR1 as KGHSH and CDR2 as LQKENI. The CDR3 is CASWKDRQETQYF. Written as DNA, the CDR3 is TGTGCCAGTTGGAAGGACAGACAAGAGACCCAGTACTTC. Looking up the rest from reference TRBV18 and TRBJ2-5 gives the full variable domain: NAGVMQNPRHLVRRRGQEARLRCSPMKGHSHVYWYRQLPEEGLKFMVYLQKENIIDESGMPKERFSAEFPKEGPSILRIQQVVRGDSAAYFCASWKDRQETQYFGPGTRLLVL.

The chain recombines TRBV5-1 with TRBJ2-3; tentative D call: TRBD2 (6 bases). With 3 bases removed from V and 4 bases from J, the gap between germline ends came to 18 bases. CDR3 size: 16 residues. Germline V gives CDR1 SGHRS, CDR2 YFSETQ. CDR3 region: CASSSPPGGKADTQYF. The CDR3 DNA sequence: TGCGCCAGCAGCTCCCCACCAGGAGGGAAGGCAGATACGCAGTATTTT.

V and J are TRBV28 and TRBJ2-5; 7 nucleotides line up with TRBD2. CDR3 length: 14 residues. Germline CDR1 MDHEN, CDR2 SYDVKM. With V trimmed by 6 bases and J by 4 bases, 8 bases remained unmatched. The CDR3 region is CASRARDYSETQYF. The CDR3 DNA reads as TGTGCCAGCAGGGCGCGGGACTATTCAGAGACCCAGTACTTC.

This clonotype was counted between two and nine times. The chain has TRBV20-1 and TRBJ2-5, with TRBD2 matching 15 bases. With V trimmed by 6 bases and J by 5 bases, 10 bases remained unmatched. The CDR3 spans 16 residues. Germline assignment: CDR1 DFQATT and CDR2 SNEGSKA (reference sequence). The CDR3 here is CSAVGLAGGFPETQYF. The CDR3 DNA follows: TGCAGTGCCGTGGGACTAGCGGGAGGATTCCCTGAGACCCAGTACTTC.

This clonotype was seen only once. This chain links TRBV5-1 with TRBJ2-7, with 7 bases fitting TRBD1. V lost 3 bases, J lost 2 bases, and 11 bases stayed unmatched. CDR3 length: 16 amino acids. Germline V gives CDR1 SGHRS, CDR2 YFSETQ. The CDR3 nucleotides are TGCGCCAGCAGCTCCTTAAACTCCGGGACAGCCTACGAGCAGTACTTC. Protein sequence: CASSSLNSGTAYEQYF. The full variable domain, in which reference TRBV5-1 and TRBJ2-7 provide the parts outside the CDR3, is KAGVTQTPRYLIKTRGQQVTLSCSPISGHRSVSWYQQTPGQGLQFLFEYFSETQRNKGNFPGRFSGRQFSNSRSEMNVSTLELGDSALYLCASSSLNSGTAYEQYFGPGTRLTVT.

This chain joins TRBV7-6 and TRBJ1-4, with 10 bases lining up with TRBD1. Trimming at V came to 4 bases and at J to 8 bases, leaving 7 bases not matched to a gene. CDR3 length: 15 residues. From germline, CDR1 is SGHVS and CDR2 FNYEAQ. The CDR3 loop is CASSSRTGGGEKLFF. In DNA form, the CDR3 reads TGTGCCAGCAGCTCAAGGACAGGGGGTGGAGAAAAACTGTTTTTT.

J is TRBJ2-5 and V is TRBV7-9, with D hard to call. Germline CDR1 and CDR2: SEHNR and FQNEAQ (reference sequence). V dropped 5 bases and J dropped 3 bases, with 13 bases sitting between them. The CDR3 has 14 residues. This chain's CDR3 is CASSRALLEETQYF. In nucleotides, the CDR3 is TGTGCCAGCAGCCGGGCCCTATTAGAAGAGACCCAGTACTTC. The variable domain in full, completed from reference TRBV7-9 and TRBJ2-5, reads DTGVSQNPRHKITKRGQNVTFRCDPISEHNRLYWYRQTLGQGPEFLTYFQNEAQLEKSRLLSDRFSAERPKGSFSTLEIQRTEQGDSAMYLCASSRALLEETQYFGPGTRLLVL.

This clonotype was seen a few times. At one of its ends the junction is not consistent with the germline gene, which may arise from a read error. The chain has TRBV7-7 and TRBJ2-3; D uncertain. The length of the CDR3 is 13 residues. CDR1 SSHAT and CDR2 FNYEAQ come from the germline V gene (reference sequence). CDR3 in amino acids: CASSSRPADTQYF. The CDR3 bases are TGTGCTAGCAGCTCCCGTCCCGCGGATACGCAGTATTTT.

This clonotype was seen a few times. The chain links TRBV24-1 to TRBJ2-5; a possible D gene is TRBD2 (5 bases). This CDR3 contains 13 residues. The germline V and J ends were trimmed by 5 bases and 2 bases, with 8 bases remaining between them. Germline lookup yields CDR1 KGHDR and CDR2 SFDVKD. The chain's CDR3 is CATSVGGQETQYF. CDR3 nucleotide sequence: TGTGCCACCAGTGTAGGCGGGCAAGAGACCCAGTACTTC.

This clonotype came up a few times. The chain uses TRBV20-1 and TRBJ2-7; 10 nucleotides agree with TRBD2. Unmatched junction bases numbered 3, after V lost 5 bases and J lost 2 bases. The CDR3 is made up of 13 amino acids. Germline V gene lookup returns CDR1 DFQATT and CDR2 SNEGSKA (reference sequence). The CDR3 coding sequence is TGCAGTGCTGTTCTAGCGGGGGCCTACGAGCAGTACTTC. Translated: CSAVLAGAYEQYF.

The V gene is TRBV27, the J gene TRBJ2-3; D remains unclear. CDR1 and CDR2 from the germline V gene are MNHEY and SMNVEV (reference sequence). This CDR3 is built from 13 residues. Trimming cost V 4 bases and J 2 bases, with 7 bases left between them. The CDR3 loop reads CASSYVYTDTQYF. In DNA, the CDR3 is TGTGCCAGCAGTTATGTCTACACAGATACGCAGTATTTT.

The J gene is TRBJ2-1, the V gene TRBV28; D gene ambiguous. With 8 bases removed from V and 8 bases from J, the gap between germline ends came to 10 bases. The CDR3 sequence is 11 residues long. From germline, CDR1 is MDHEN and CDR2 SYDVKM. The CDR3 loop reads CASGLADEQFF. CDR3 DNA: TGTGCCAGCGGATTGGCAGATGAGCAGTTCTTC. The whole variable domain, remainder taken from reference TRBV28 and TRBJ2-1, is DVKVTQSSRYLVKRTGEKVFLECVQDMDHENMFWYRQDPGLGLRLIYFSYDVKMKEKGDIPEGYSVSREKKERFSLILESASTNQTSMYLCASGLADEQFFGPGTRLTVL.

The chain links TRBV29-1 to TRBJ2-1; possibly TRBD1 for D (6 bases). From germline, CDR1 is SQVTM and CDR2 ANQGSEA. The germline V and J ends were trimmed by 5 bases and 9 bases, with 14 bases remaining between them. The CDR3 is 12 amino acids. CDR3: CSVFRQDPEQFF. CDR3 DNA: TGCAGCGTTTTCCGACAGGATCCTGAGCAGTTCTTC.

The genes are TRBV5-4 and TRBJ1-1; 11 nucleotides align to TRBD1. Germline CDR1 SGHNT, CDR2 YYREEE (reference sequence). V was clipped by 4 bases and J by 6 bases; unmatched bases: 5. This CDR3 contains 14 residues. The CDR3 loop is CASSTAGQGAEAFF. CDR3 DNA: TGTGCCAGCAGCACCGCGGGACAGGGGGCTGAAGCTTTCTTT. Full variable domain (rest looked up from reference TRBV5-4 and TRBJ1-1): ETGVTQSPTHLIKTRGQQVTLRCSSQSGHNTVSWYQQALGQGPQFIFQYYREEENGRGNFPPRFSGLQFPNYSSELNVNALELDDSALYLCASSTAGQGAEAFFGQGTRLTVV.

This clonotype has a handful of counts. The CDR3 nucleotides are TGCAGCGTTAACCAGGGAGCCGGGGAGCTGTTTTTT. Protein sequence: CSVNQGAGELFF. V is TRBV29-1 and J is TRBJ2-2; D might be TRBD1 or TRBD2, each matching 5 bases. Germline assignment: CDR1 SQVTM and CDR2 ANQGSEA. V was trimmed by 5 bases and J by 6 bases, leaving 10 bases between them. This CDR3 comprises 12 residues.

In this sample, this clonotype turned up a few times. The CDR3 DNA is TGTGCCAGCAGCCTCCTTCGACTTAGCGGGGGGCCGTACAATGAGCAGTTCTTC. This sequence encodes CASSLLRLSGGPYNEQFF. The rearrangement joins TRBV3-1 to TRBJ2-1, with TRBD2 matching 10 bases. From germline, CDR1 is LGHDT and CDR2 YNNKEL (reference sequence). The CDR3 runs 18 residues. The V gene end was trimmed by 4 bases and the J gene end by 4 bases; junction bases not matched to a gene: 13.

This clonotype was seen a handful of times. V gene TRBV6-1 combines with J gene TRBJ2-2, with a possible D match to TRBD2 (6 bases). Germline loops: CDR1 MNHNS, CDR2 SASEGT. The germline V and J ends were trimmed by 5 bases and 7 bases, with 11 bases remaining between them. The CDR3 runs 13 residues. The CDR3, as DNA: TGTGCCAGCAGTCTAAGGACTAACGGGGAGCTGTTTTTT. Translation: CASSLRTNGELFF.

Only a few counts were recorded for this clonotype. The chain employs TRBV28 and TRBJ2-4, with 10 bases fitting TRBD2. J lost 0 bases, V lost 2 bases, and 4 bases had no gene match. The CDR3 consists of 17 residues. Germline V gene sequence: CDR1 MDHEN, CDR2 SYDVKM. The CDR3 bases are TGTGCCAGCAGTTTACTTAGACTAGCGGGAGCCAAAAACATTCAGTACTTC. Amino acids: CASSLLRLAGAKNIQYF.

The chain recombines TRBV7-2 with TRBJ2-2, with D maybe TRBD1 (5 bases). CDR1 is SGHTA and CDR2 is FQGNSA in the germline V gene. This CDR3 is 14 amino acids long. V lost 2 bases and J 5 bases, leaving 9 bases between the germline ends. The CDR3 DNA sequence: TGTGCCAGCAGCTTATACCCAGGGACCGGGGAGCTGTTTTTT. This codes for CASSLYPGTGELFF. Using reference TRBV7-2 and TRBJ2-2 for the parts outside the CDR3, the full variable domain is GAGVSQSPSNKVTEKGKDVELRCDPISGHTALYWYRQSLGQGLEFLIYFQGNSAPDKSGLPSDRFSAERTGGSVSTLTIQRTQQEDSAVYLCASSLYPGTGELFFGEGSRLTVL.

The chain couples TRBV19 to TRBJ2-7, with D tentatively TRBD1 or TRBD2 (5 bases each). Germline CDR1 LNHDA, CDR2 SQIVND (reference sequence). CDR3 size: 13 residues. Trimming removed 6 bases from V and 5 bases from J, with 14 bases in between. The CDR3 nucleotides read TGTGCCAGTAGCCAGGACGGGGCTAACGAGCAGTACTTC. This translates into CASSQDGANEQYF.